This TCR beta chain was observed in a study of blood T cell repertoires in COVID-19. This clone appeared once. As originally analysed: By means of reference gene primer amplification, nucleated cell counts were estimated. The protocol was immunoSEQ multiplex PCR, while the TCRdb copy is restricted to in-frame clones and leaves out a portion. V, J and clone size are taken as reported in that table, and D and trimming were inferred from the DNA itself. Here the sample spans approximately 94,000 clones, roughly 90% being singletons. The sample comprised peripheral blood. The clonotype comes from a man younger than 40 in a cohort sampled during active COVID-19.

CDR3 region: CSVGLRGQLGYGYTF. CDR3 bases: TGCAGCGTTGGCCTGCGGGGCCAACTTGGATATGGCTACACCTTC. The chain uses TRBV29-1 and TRBJ1-2; TRBD1 is a possible D gene (5 bases). With 4 bases removed from V and 5 bases from J, the gap between germline ends came to 20 bases. Germline V gene data show CDR1 as SQVTM and CDR2 as ANQGSEA. This CDR3 contains 15 residues.